One sample yielded the 5 T cell receptor beta chains listed below, sequenced in a study of cytomegalovirus exposure and HLA in healthy donors. It was with 60 Vbeta and 13 Jbeta primers that the PCR ran. Assay used: immunoSEQ multiplex PCR; TCRdb lists only in-frame clones, some missing. The data contain some 190,000 clones, roughly 80% of them singletons. Specimen: PBMCs. These receptors were collected from a female donor in good health and CMV-seronegative.

For the CDR3, the DNA is TGTGCCAGCAGCGGACTAGGACGAGACCCTCCCAATGAGCAGTTCTTC. Protein sequence: CASSGLGRDPPNEQFF. The chain joins TRBV5-6 to TRBJ2-1; the match to TRBD2 covers 7 bases. J lost 6 bases, V lost 4 bases, and 13 bases had no gene match. Germline V lookup: CDR1 SGHDT, CDR2 YYEEEE. The CDR3 has 16 residues.

The J gene is TRBJ1-5, the V gene TRBV7-2, with 9 positions matching TRBD1. The germline V gene has CDR1 SGHTA and CDR2 FQGNSA. This CDR3 is built from 15 residues. J lost 7 bases, V lost 1 base, and 5 bases had no gene match. This chain's CDR3 is CASSLDRGREQPQHF. In DNA form, the CDR3 reads TGTGCCAGCAGCTTAGACAGGGGGCGAGAACAGCCCCAGCATTTT.

V gene TRBV2 combines with J gene TRBJ1-2, with D unclear. Between the trimmed V and J ends, which lost 5 bases and 0 bases, there was a span of 10 bases. This CDR3 contains 14 residues. From germline, CDR1 is SNHLY and CDR2 FYNNEI. CDR3 amino acids: CASSSLGTNYGYTF. As DNA, the CDR3 is TGTGCCAGCAGTTCCCTCGGGACTAACTATGGCTACACCTTC.

This clone was recorded a few times. V is TRBV7-2 and J is TRBJ2-7; TRBD1 matches 7 bases. This CDR3 is 14 amino acids long. Per germline, CDR1 SGHTA and CDR2 FQGNSA. V was pared by 8 bases and J by 2 bases, with 9 bases of the junction left unmatched. The DNA for the CDR3 is TGTGCCAGCCACGGGACAGTAAATGCCTACGAGCAGTACTTC. It is translated as CASHGTVNAYEQYF. Supplemented by reference TRBV7-2 and TRBJ2-7, the full variable domain reads GAGVSQSPSNKVTEKGKDVELRCDPISGHTALYWYRQSLGQGLEFLIYFQGNSAPDKSGLPSDRFSAERTGGSVSTLTIQRTQQEDSAVYLCASHGTVNAYEQYFGPGTRLTVT.

This chain connects TRBV6-5 to TRBJ2-7, with TRBD2 matching 9 bases. This CDR3 is 15 amino acids long. Germline CDR1 is MNHEY and CDR2 is SVGAGI. J gave up 5 bases and V 6 bases, and 11 bases lay outside the gene matches. CDR3 amino acids: CASSKTVAGVHEQYF. CDR3 DNA: TGTGCCAGCAGCAAGACTGTAGCGGGAGTACACGAGCAGTACTTC.